Listed below are T cell receptor beta chains from one sample, sequenced in a study of blood T cell repertoires in COVID-19. The method was immunoSEQ multiplex PCR; TCRdb's version includes in-frame clones alone and lacks a portion of them. The sample includes more than 250,000 clones, 80% to 90% of them seen just once. Sequencing was performed on peripheral blood. These receptors were collected from a woman in her forties or fifties with COVID-19, enrolled during active disease. CDR3s include the opening cysteine and the closing phenylalanine or tryptophan. The D gene is left open where the match is weak. Only part of the rows carry a size: once, few, many, or a class if the clone is expanded.

V gene	J gene	clone size	D gene	CDR3 protein	CDR3 DNA
TRBV5-5	TRBJ2-7	-	TRBD2	CASSLTSGNSYEQYF	TGTGCCAGCAGCTTGACTAGCGGAAACTCCTACGAGCAGTACTTC
TRBV12-3/TRBV12-4	TRBJ2-7	-	TRBD1	CASRGQGAYEQYF	TGTGCCAGCAGGGGACAGGGGGCCTACGAGCAGTACTTC
TRBV6-5	TRBJ2-3	-	-	CASSYSGGGHTDTQYF	TGTGCCAGCAGTTACTCGGGGGGAGGTCATACAGATACGCAGTATTTT
TRBV6-5	TRBJ1-1	-	-	CASSPYRATEAFF	TGTGCCAGCAGCCCATACAGGGCGACTGAAGCTTTCTTT
TRBV6-5	TRBJ2-7	-	TRBD2	CASSSGTTYEQYF	TGTGCCAGCAGTAGCGGGACCACCTACGAGCAGTACTTC
TRBV2	TRBJ2-7	few	-	CASSPITTDGYEQYF	TGTGCCAGCAGCCCTATAACGACAGACGGATACGAGCAGTACTTC
TRBV2	TRBJ2-3	-	TRBD2	CASRASGRLSTDTQYF	TGTGCCAGCCGAGCTAGCGGGAGGCTTAGCACAGATACGCAGTATTTT
TRBV6-5	TRBJ1-2	-	TRBD1	CASRGQGGYTF	TGTGCCAGCAGAGGACAGGGAGGCTACACCTTC
TRBV7-3	TRBJ2-1	-	-	CASSLGLSYNEQFF	TGTGCCAGCAGCTTAGGGCTGTCCTACAATGAGCAGTTCTTC
TRBV14	TRBJ2-3	-	TRBD2	CASSQGREQYTDTQYF	TGTGCCAGCAGCCAAGGGCGGGAGCAGTACACAGATACGCAGTATTTT
TRBV10-1	TRBJ2-7	-	TRBD2	CASTPPDPRGLAYEQYF	TGCGCCAGCACACCTCCCGATCCCAGGGGACTAGCCTACGAGCAGTACTTC
TRBV7-2	TRBJ1-2	many	-	CASSLTYDGSFYGYTF	TGTGCCAGCAGCCTCACTTACGATGGTTCCTTCTATGGCTACACCTTC
TRBV4-1	TRBJ2-1	-	TRBD1	CASSQEGTGKQFF	TGCGCCAGCAGCCAAGAAGGGACAGGGAAGCAGTTCTTC
TRBV6-1	TRBJ2-3	-	TRBD2	CASSEGLLAGGGTDTQYF	TGTGCCAGCAGTGAGGGCCTACTAGCGGGAGGAGGCACAGATACGCAGTATTTT
TRBV18	TRBJ2-3	-	TRBD1	CASSRDSIGTTDTQYF	TGTGCCAGCTCACGGGACAGTATAGGGACCACAGATACGCAGTATTTT
TRBV27	TRBJ2-7	-	TRBD2	CASSWGLAGPYEQYF	TGTGCCAGCAGTTGGGGACTAGCGGGCCCCTACGAGCAGTACTTC
TRBV4-2	TRBJ2-3	-	-	CASSQELSGLGTDTQYF	TGTGCCAGCAGCCAAGAGTTGAGCGGTCTGGGCACAGATACGCAGTATTTT
TRBV21-1	TRBJ1-6	few	-	CASRPLNFPGGSSYNSPLHF	TGTGCCAGCCGTCCACTGAACTTTCCAGGGGGGAGCTCCTATAATTCACCCCTCCACTTT
TRBV11-2	TRBJ1-6	-	-	CASSGQRNSPLHF	TGTGCCAGCAGCGGACAGCGAAATTCACCCCTCCACTTT
TRBV5-4	TRBJ2-1	-	TRBD2	CASSYSTSFNEQFF	TGTGCCAGCAGCTATTCGACTAGCTTCAATGAGCAGTTCTTC
TRBV7-9	TRBJ2-6	-	-	CASTIRKSGANVLTF	TGTGCCAGCACCATTAGAAAGTCTGGGGCCAACGTCCTGACTTTC
TRBV2	TRBJ1-2	once	TRBD1	CASSGQGVAYGYTF	TGTGCCAGCAGTGGACAGGGGGTTGCCTATGGCTACACCTTC
TRBV6-5	TRBJ2-5	-	TRBD1	CASSYGQGRETQYF	TGTGCCAGCAGCTACGGACAGGGGCGGGAGACCCAGTACTTC
TRBV29-1	TRBJ1-2	few	-	CSVGTRSNYGYTF	TGCAGCGTTGGGACACGTTCTAACTATGGCTACACCTTC
TRBV30	TRBJ1-3	-	-	CAWSVALSSGNTIYF	TGTGCCTGGAGTGTAGCCCTAAGCTCTGGAAACACCATATATTTT
TRBV7-6	TRBJ2-7	-	TRBD2	CASSERETSSYEQYF	TGTGCCAGCAGCGAGCGGGAGACCTCCTCCTACGAGCAGTACTTC
TRBV3-1/TRBV3-2	TRBJ2-1	-	TRBD1	CASSPDRGVYNEQFF	TGTGCCAGCAGCCCTGACAGGGGAGTTTACAATGAGCAGTTCTTC
TRBV10-3	TRBJ2-3	-	-	CAISRTDSSTDTQYF	TGTGCCATCAGTCGGACAGACTCTAGCACAGATACGCAGTATTTT
TRBV5-1	TRBJ1-2	-	TRBD1	CASSLGYRGDGYTF	TGCGCCAGCAGCTTGGGATACAGGGGGGATGGCTACACCTTC
TRBV10-2	TRBJ1-5	once	TRBD1	CASSPNRGSNQPQHF	TGCGCCAGCAGCCCAAACAGGGGAAGCAATCAGCCCCAGCATTTT
TRBV24-1	TRBJ2-3	-	TRBD2	CATSDLREGSSTDTQYF	TGTGCCACCAGTGATTTGCGGGAGGGCTCTAGCACAGATACGCAGTATTTT
TRBV11-2	TRBJ2-3	-	-	CASSTKSNRYTDTQYF	TGTGCCAGCAGCACGAAAAGTAACAGGTACACAGATACGCAGTATTTT
TRBV5-4	TRBJ2-7	-	TRBD1	CASSLAGTGFYEQYF	TGTGCCAGCAGCTTGGCCGGGACAGGGTTTTACGAGCAGTACTTC
TRBV9	TRBJ2-7	-	-	CASSQTSGNPAYEQYF	TGTGCCAGCAGCCAAACAAGCGGTAACCCCGCCTACGAGCAGTACTTC
TRBV11-2	TRBJ2-7	-	-	CASSLIGQTFSYEQYF	TGTGCCAGCAGCTTAATCGGTCAGACTTTCTCCTACGAGCAGTACTTC
TRBV9	TRBJ2-2	-	-	CASSVVEGPYTGELFF	TGTGCCAGCAGCGTAGTGGAGGGCCCTTACACCGGGGAGCTGTTTTTT
TRBV30	TRBJ2-7	once	TRBD1	CAWGLGQGRSEQYF	TGTGCCTGGGGACTGGGACAGGGGCGTAGCGAGCAGTACTTC
TRBV27	TRBJ1-4	-	-	CASREGGLGEKLFF	TGTGCCAGCAGGGAAGGGGGATTGGGTGAAAAACTGTTTTTT
TRBV6-1	TRBJ1-6	-	TRBD1	CASSERTGPNSPLHF	TGTGCCAGCAGTGAACGGACAGGACCTAATTCACCCCTCCACTTT
TRBV19	TRBJ2-5	once	-	CASSIDFAGTQYF	TGTGCCAGTAGTATAGATTTTGCAGGGACCCAGTACTTC
TRBV30	TRBJ1-3	few	-	CAWSRGQGSLGNTIYF	TGTGCCTGGAGTCGAGGCCAGGGGAGTCTTGGGAACACCATATATTTT